Listed here are 27 T cell receptor beta chains from one sample, sequenced in a study of PD-L1 blockade in urothelial cancer. Some clones are missing from TCRdb's copy, which holds only in-frame ones; the method was immunoSEQ multiplex PCR. In the table there are some 84,000 clones, 87% of which are singletons. The specimen comprised PBMCs, sampled around atezolizumab (anti-PD-L1) treatment. Every receptor here comes from a woman aged 70 to 79 with urothelial cancer.

J is TRBJ1-1 and V is TRBV28; 8 nucleotides match TRBD1. CDR3 length: 14 residues. J was trimmed by 7 bases and V by 6 bases; bases with no gene match: 10. Germline loops: CDR1 MDHEN, CDR2 SYDVKM. CDR3 DNA: TGTGCCAGCAGCCACTACGACAGGGGCGATGAAGCTTTCTTT. Protein: CASSHYDRGDEAFF.

The V and J genes are TRBV27 and TRBJ1-5; TRBD1 might be the D (6 bases). The germline V gene encodes CDR1 MNHEY and CDR2 SMNVEV (reference sequence). This CDR3 has 16 residues. Trimming cost V 3 bases and J 0 bases, with 12 bases left between them. CDR3 residues: CASSFLGTNSNQPQHF. CDR3 nucleotides: TGTGCCAGCAGTTTTTTAGGGACAAATAGCAATCAGCCCCAGCATTTT.

This rearrangement joins TRBV5-6 to TRBJ2-3, with a weak D call TRBD1 (5 bases). V dropped 0 bases and J dropped 2 bases, with 10 bases sitting between them. CDR1 SGHDT and CDR2 YYEEEE come from the germline V gene. The CDR3 consists of 15 residues. CDR3 nucleotide sequence: TGTGCCAGCAGCTTGGCTACCAGGGTCACAGATACGCAGTATTTT. Residues: CASSLATRVTDTQYF.

The chain employs TRBV28 and TRBJ2-5; the D gene is possibly TRBD2 (7 bases). Trimming stripped 8 bases from V and 1 base from J, with 20 bases between. The CDR3 consists of 16 residues. Per the germline V gene, CDR1 is MDHEN and CDR2 is SYDVKM. The DNA of the CDR3 is TGTGCCAGCCGGACTCTCGGGCGGGGGCTCCAAGAGACCCAGTACTTC. Amino acids: CASRTLGRGLQETQYF.

V is TRBV30 and J is TRBJ2-1, with 9 bases identical to TRBD2. CDR3 length: 13 residues. V shed 1 base, J shed 9 bases, and the junction held 4 bases outside the gene matches. Germline V gene data show CDR1 as GTSNPN and CDR2 as SVGIG (reference sequence). The CDR3 loop is CAWSGLAAGEQFF. CDR3 nucleotides: TGTGCCTGGAGTGGACTAGCGGCCGGTGAGCAGTTCTTC.

V gene TRBV6-1 combines with J gene TRBJ1-1; D gene uncertain. V was trimmed by 7 bases and J by 6 bases, leaving 18 bases between them. The germline gives CDR1 MNHNS, CDR2 SASEGT. The CDR3 totals 14 residues. This CDR3 reads CASTARVAGAEAFF. Here the CDR3 DNA reads TGTGCCAGCACCGCCCGGGTAGCCGGCGCTGAAGCTTTCTTT.

V gene TRBV5-1 combines with J gene TRBJ2-3, with TRBD2 matching over 7 bases. V gave up 5 bases and J gave up 4 bases; unmatched junction bases: 4. CDR3 length: 13 amino acids. Germline-derived CDR1 and CDR2 are SGHRS and YFSETQ. The CDR3 DNA reads as TGCGCCAGCAGGCTAGCGGATCCAGATACGCAGTATTTT. Translated: CASRLADPDTQYF. Complete variable domain (other parts from reference TRBV5-1 and TRBJ2-3): KAGVTQTPRYLIKTRGQQVTLSCSPISGHRSVSWYQQTPGQGLQFLFEYFSETQRNKGNFPGRFSGRQFSNSRSEMNVSTLELGDSALYLCASRLADPDTQYFGPGTRLTVL.

The rearrangement joins TRBV9 to TRBJ2-7, with 8 bases fitting TRBD1. Trimming cost V 0 bases and J 5 bases; bases outside gene matches: 7. The CDR3 is 15 amino acids. Germline V gene lookup returns CDR1 SGDLS and CDR2 YYNGEE. The CDR3 nucleotides read TGTGCCAGCAGCGTAGTAGGAGGACAGGGAGACGAGCAGTACTTC. As protein: CASSVVGGQGDEQYF.

The chain links TRBV5-1 to TRBJ2-1, with TRBD2 matching over 9 bases. The CDR3 consists of 16 residues. J was trimmed by 7 bases and V by 0 bases; bases with no gene match: 8. CDR1 and CDR2 (germline): SGHRS, YFSETQ. CDR3 nucleotides: TGCGCCAGCAGCTTGGAGGTAGCGGGAGTAAGAAATGAGCAGTTCTTC. Its protein is CASSLEVAGVRNEQFF.

This clone was counted a single time. The V call is TRBV5-8, the J call TRBJ1-5; D is possibly TRBD1 (5 bases). Germline V gene data show CDR1 as SGHTS and CDR2 as YDEGEE. The CDR3 extends over 14 amino acids. Trimming took off 3 bases at V and 5 bases at J, with 12 bases between the two ends. Written as DNA, the CDR3 is TGTGCCAGCAGCTCACAGGCGACCCATCAGCCCCAGCATTTT. Amino acid sequence: CASSSQATHQPQHF.

The chain recombines TRBV5-8 with TRBJ1-6; D remains unclear. Germline V gene lookup returns CDR1 SGHTS and CDR2 YDEGEE. The germline V and J ends were trimmed by 0 bases and 0 bases, with 4 bases remaining between them. The CDR3 runs 15 residues. The CDR3 here is CASSLGSSYNSPLHF. The CDR3 region has the DNA TGTGCCAGCAGCTTGGGGAGCTCCTATAATTCACCCCTCCACTTT.

The chain is built from TRBV30 and TRBJ2-7, with a tentative D call TRBD1 (5 bases). CDR1 and CDR2 from the germline V gene are GTSNPN and SVGIG (reference sequence). V gave up 3 bases and J gave up 4 bases, with 10 bases separating them. This CDR3 has 12 amino acids. CDR3 loop: CAWSRRAYEQYF. DNA for the CDR3: TGTGCCTGGAGCCGCAGGGCGTACGAGCAGTACTTC.

The V and J genes are TRBV2 and TRBJ1-1; the D gene is possibly TRBD1 (5 bases). The CDR3 runs to 12 residues. Trimming pared 7 bases from V and 7 bases from J, leaving 13 bases between. The germline V gene encodes CDR1 SNHLY and CDR2 FYNNEI. Here the CDR3 reads CASNLDRYEAFF. In DNA, the CDR3 is TGTGCCAGCAACCTCGACAGATATGAAGCTTTCTTT.

The gene calls are TRBV30 and TRBJ1-1; TRBD1 aligns across 8 bases. V lost 3 bases, J lost 3 bases, and 9 bases stayed unmatched. The CDR3 is 15 amino acids. Germline CDR1 and CDR2: GTSNPN and SVGIG (reference sequence). The chain's CDR3 is CAWRGGQGGDTEAFF. CDR3 in DNA: TGTGCCTGGAGGGGTGGACAGGGAGGGGACACTGAAGCTTTCTTT.

V gene TRBV10-3 combines with J gene TRBJ2-2, with D maybe TRBD1 (8 bases). The V and J ends lost 4 bases and 4 bases respectively, with 25 bases between them. The CDR3 is made up of 19 amino acids. Germline assignment: CDR1 ENHRY and CDR2 SYGVKD. This CDR3 reads CAISGSLQQGGFSTGELFF. CDR3 sequence (DNA): TGTGCCATCAGTGGGTCCCTCCAACAGGGGGGGTTTAGCACCGGGGAGCTGTTTTTT.

The chain has TRBV2 and TRBJ2-7, with 15 bases fitting TRBD2. From germline, CDR1 is SNHLY and CDR2 FYNNEI. The CDR3 contains 18 residues. Trimming took 0 bases from V and 4 from J; bases not matched to a gene: 7. CDR3 sequence (DNA): TGTGCCAGCAGTGAAGCGCTGGGGGGACTAGCGGGAGGATACGAGCAGTACTTC. This codes for CASSEALGGLAGGYEQYF.

This clone was counted a single time. The same CDR3 arises from other DNA sequences in this sample as well. V gene TRBV11-2 combines with J gene TRBJ1-3; D unresolved. Trimming left V 1 base short and J 0 bases short, with 4 bases between. This CDR3 is 14 amino acids long. CDR1 is SGHAT, CDR2 FQNNGV, per germline. The CDR3 loop reads CASSLVLSGNTIYF. CDR3 DNA: TGTGCCAGCAGCTTAGTCCTCTCTGGAAACACCATATATTTT.

The rearrangement joins TRBV7-9 to TRBJ1-2; no clear D gene. V lost 6 bases and J 2 bases, leaving 10 bases between the germline ends. Germline CDR1 SEHNR, CDR2 FQNEAQ (reference sequence). The CDR3 loop spans 13 amino acids. The CDR3, as DNA: TGTGCCAGCAGTCCAGAAGTGAACTATGGCTACACCTTC. It yields the protein CASSPEVNYGYTF.

This chain connects TRBV6-1 to TRBJ2-5; 13 bases line up with TRBD2. CDR1 and CDR2 (germline): MNHNS, SASEGT. V lost 1 base and J lost 2; bases outside the gene matches: 4. This CDR3 comprises 17 residues. This chain's CDR3 is CASSEGTSGRGQETQYF. The CDR3 DNA is TGTGCCAGCAGTGAAGGAACTAGCGGGAGGGGGCAAGAGACCCAGTACTTC.

The chain links TRBV11-1 to TRBJ2-1; 8 nucleotides line up with TRBD2. After removal of 5 bases from V and 8 bases from J, the junction contained 5 bases not matched to a gene. The CDR3 sequence is 13 residues long. Germline CDR1 SGHAT, CDR2 FQDESV (reference sequence). As DNA, the CDR3 is TGTGCCAGCAGCCCGGGACTAGTAGATGAGCAGTTCTTC. It is translated as CASSPGLVDEQFF.

In this sample, this clone is medium-sized. This chain joins TRBV5-1 and TRBJ1-1, with 8 bases fitting TRBD1. CDR1 and CDR2 (germline): SGHRS, YFSETQ. The V segment lost 5 bases and the J segment 3 bases; nucleotides outside the gene matches: 3. The CDR3 is 13 amino acids. CDR3 DNA sequence: TGCGCCAGCAGGCAACAGGGGGACACTGAAGCTTTCTTT. This gives the protein CASRQQGDTEAFF.

This clone was detected only a few times. The chain has TRBV28 and TRBJ2-5, with TRBD1 matching over 8 bases. V shed 4 bases and J 3 bases; nucleotides not matched to a gene: 4. The germline gives CDR1 MDHEN, CDR2 SYDVKM. The CDR3 runs to 14 residues. The CDR3 region is CASSSRTGKETQYF. The CDR3 bases are TGTGCCAGCAGTTCCAGGACAGGGAAAGAGACCCAGTACTTC. Using reference TRBV28 and TRBJ2-5 for the parts outside the CDR3, the full variable domain is DVKVTQSSRYLVKRTGEKVFLECVQDMDHENMFWYRQDPGLGLRLIYFSYDVKMKEKGDIPEGYSVSREKKERFSLILESASTNQTSMYLCASSSRTGKETQYFGPGTRLLVL.

V is TRBV18 and J is TRBJ2-5; 10 positions agree with TRBD2. Trimming took 6 bases from V and 4 from J; bases not matched to a gene: 11. This CDR3 is built from 16 residues. Germline V gene lookup returns CDR1 KGHSH and CDR2 LQKENI. CDR3 amino acids: CASSPPSASGRETQYF. The DNA for the CDR3 is TGTGCCAGCTCCCCCCCCTCGGCTAGCGGGAGAGAGACCCAGTACTTC.

The gene calls are TRBV7-9 and TRBJ2-1, with TRBD2 matching over 7 bases. The germline CDR1 and CDR2 sequences are SEHNR and FQNEAQ (reference sequence). The CDR3 sequence is 15 residues long. Trimming at V came to 6 bases and at J to 3 bases, leaving 8 bases not matched to a gene. CDR3 in amino acids: CASRPTSESYNEQFF. DNA for the CDR3: TGTGCCAGCAGACCTACTAGCGAGAGCTACAATGAGCAGTTCTTC.

The rearrangement uses TRBV6-1 and TRBJ2-7; possible D gene TRBD1, 6 bases. The V and J ends lost 3 bases and 2 bases respectively, with 20 bases between them. The CDR3 totals 17 residues. Germline assignment: CDR1 MNHNS and CDR2 SASEGT. The CDR3 protein is CASSDPSDRSTPYEQYF. The CDR3 region has the DNA TGTGCCAGCAGTGACCCCTCCGACAGGTCCACGCCCTACGAGCAGTACTTC.

Regarding this clone: A read error may account for a junction end that differs from germline. The J gene is TRBJ1-1, the V gene TRBV7-9; 7 positions match TRBD1. The germline V gene encodes CDR1 SEHNR and CDR2 FQNEAQ (reference sequence). The length of the CDR3 is 12 residues. The DNA for the CDR3 is TGTGCCAGCAGCCCTGAGGGGGCTGCCGGATCCTTT. Its protein is CASSPEGAAGSF.

The chain combines TRBV2 with TRBJ1-1, with D unresolved. CDR1 is SNHLY and CDR2 is FYNNEI in the germline V gene. The CDR3 has 13 residues. V was shortened by 2 bases and J by 1 base, with 5 bases between the two germline ends. The CDR3 DNA sequence: TGTGCCAGCAGTGAATGGAGGAACACTGAAGCTTTCTTT. Amino acid sequence: CASSEWRNTEAFF.